These 17 T cell receptor beta chains share one sample of origin, sequenced in a study of T and B cells in COVID-19 patients. From blood, about 250-500 ng of genomic DNA served as TRB template. BIOMED2 TRB-A/B primer pools were used in multiplex TRB PCR. TCRdb reprocessed the multiplex PCR reads via MiXCR and lists one record per CDR3 protein. The table lists about 700 distinct CDR3 sequences, approximately 30% of them singletons. Source material: blood. All receptors derive from a human donor with active COVID-19. The donor label of this sample is uncertain.

Judged by abundance, this clonotype is medium-sized (0.01 to 0.1%). The chain uses TRBV11-2 and TRBJ2-7, with TRBD2 matching over 7 bases. CDR1 SGHAT and CDR2 FQNNGV come from the germline V gene. CDR3 size: 14 residues. The trim removed 2 bases at V and 6 bases at J, leaving 7 bases unmatched. This CDR3 reads CASSLWREMGEQYF. In nucleotides, the CDR3 is TGTGCCAGCAGCTTATGGCGGGAGATGGGCGAGCAGTACTTC.

V is TRBV29-1 and J is TRBJ2-5; D uncertain. The CDR3 runs 11 residues. Germline V gene sequence: CDR1 SQVTM, CDR2 ANQGSEA. Trimming removed 4 bases from V and 3 bases from J, with 6 bases in between. In nucleotides, the CDR3 is TGCAGCGTTGGAGGAGAAGAGACCCAGTACTTC. Its translation is CSVGGEETQYF.

The chain links TRBV29-1 to TRBJ2-7, with 10 bases fitting TRBD1. The CDR3 loop spans 14 amino acids. Trimming cost V 5 bases and J 1 base; bases outside gene matches: 5. Germline V gene data show CDR1 as SQVTM and CDR2 as ANQGSEA. The CDR3 is CSVSGQGGSYEQYF. The CDR3 bases are TGCAGCGTTTCCGGACAGGGGGGTTCCTACGAGCAGTACTTC.

Notes on this clonotype: A read error is possible here, since a much larger clone lies one base away. CDR3 DNA: TGTGCCAGCAGCTTAGGGTGGGGTGAGGACACTGAAGCTTTCTTT. It translates to CASSLGWGEDTEAFF. The V call is TRBV7-9, the J call TRBJ1-1; D gene unclear. Trimming stripped 1 base from V and 3 bases from J, with 12 bases between. The CDR3 loop spans 15 amino acids. In germline, CDR1 is SEHNR, CDR2 FQNEAQ (reference sequence).

This clonotype rates as medium-sized (0.01 to 0.1%). The chain recombines TRBV5-4 with TRBJ2-7; the D gene is possibly TRBD2 (6 bases). Germline CDR1 reads SGHNT; CDR2 reads YYREEE (reference sequence). V lost 3 bases and J lost 7, with 14 bases in between. The CDR3 runs to 13 residues. The CDR3, as DNA: TGTGCCAGCAGCTGGGGGACTTCGGGAGAGCAGTACTTC. Its protein is CASSWGTSGEQYF.

This clonotype ranks as medium-sized. The gene calls are TRBV10-3 and TRBJ2-3; 7 positions match TRBD1. The ends lost 2 bases at V and 2 bases at J; junction bases unmatched: 7. Germline CDR1 is ENHRY and CDR2 is SYGVKD. This CDR3 spans 16 amino acids. Here the CDR3 DNA reads TGTGCCATCAGTGAGACCCGGGACAGACTCACAGATACGCAGTATTTT. This codes for CAISETRDRLTDTQYF.

By sample fraction, this clonotype is medium-sized. The CDR3 DNA follows: TGCAGTGCTAGAGCCCCGGGACTTTCTATAACCGGGGAGCTGTTTTTT. This encodes CSARAPGLSITGELFF. V gene TRBV20-1 combines with J gene TRBJ2-2; perhaps TRBD2 as D (6 bases). The germline V gene has CDR1 DFQATT and CDR2 SNEGSKA (reference sequence). The CDR3 totals 16 residues. With 1 base removed from V and 5 bases from J, the gap between germline ends came to 17 bases.

Judged by abundance, this clonotype is medium-sized. This rearrangement joins TRBV10-3 to TRBJ1-5; possible D gene TRBD1, 6 bases. The CDR3 runs 14 residues. Per the germline V gene, CDR1 is ENHRY and CDR2 is SYGVKD. Trimming took off 6 bases at V and 6 bases at J, with 15 bases between the two ends. CDR3 coding DNA: TGTGCCATCAGGTCACAGGGTTTGGGTCAGCCCCAGCATTTT. Translation gives CAIRSQGLGQPQHF.

By share, this clonotype ranks as large. CDR3 sequence (DNA): TGTGCCAGTAGTATCCTCCTATACAGGGTAAGGGTTCCTTACGAGCAGTACTTC. Protein: CASSILLYRVRVPYEQYF. The genes are TRBV19 and TRBJ2-7; possibly TRBD1 for D (6 bases). The CDR3 length is 18 residues. Trimming removed 3 bases from V and 4 bases from J, with 25 bases in between. Germline V gene lookup returns CDR1 LNHDA and CDR2 SQIVND (reference sequence).

V and J are TRBV20-1 and TRBJ1-3; D uncertain. The length of the CDR3 is 13 residues. V shed 2 bases and J shed 13 bases, with 18 bases lying between them. Per the germline V gene, CDR1 is DFQATT and CDR2 is SNEGSKA (reference sequence). CDR3 in amino acids: CSARSGVGNIIYF. Written as DNA, the CDR3 is TGCAGTGCTAGATCAGGTGTTGGAAACATTATATATTTT.

The chain has TRBV13 and TRBJ2-5; D possibly corresponds to TRBD2 (5 bases). The V gene's germline CDR1 is PRHDT and CDR2 FYEKMQ (reference sequence). The CDR3 contains 15 residues. Trimming left V 6 bases short and J 1 base short, with 15 bases between. The CDR3 loop reads CASRLEGESQETQYF. The CDR3 bases are TGTGCCAGCAGACTAGAGGGCGAATCCCAAGAGACCCAGTACTTC.

In this sample, this clonotype turned up many times. The chain combines TRBV5-1 with TRBJ2-1; D is unclear. From germline, CDR1 is SGHRS and CDR2 YFSETQ. With 0 bases removed from V and 1 base from J, the gap between germline ends came to 8 bases. CDR3 length equals 15 residues. CDR3 in amino acids: CASSLAGRSYNEQFF. CDR3 in DNA: TGCGCCAGCAGCTTGGCGGGCCGGTCCTACAATGAGCAGTTCTTC.

This clonotype is classed as medium-sized (0.01 to 0.1%). The rearrangement links TRBV5-1 to TRBJ1-2; 8 bases match TRBD1. After removal of 5 bases from V and 4 bases from J, the junction contained 4 bases not matched to a gene. The CDR3 sequence is 13 residues long. The germline V gene encodes CDR1 SGHRS and CDR2 YFSETQ. CDR3 in DNA: TGCGCCAGCAGGGACAGGGTTAGCTATGGCTACACCTTC. It is translated as CASRDRVSYGYTF.

This clonotype was seen ten or more times. The chain couples TRBV5-1 to TRBJ2-4; TRBD1 matches 7 bases. The germline gives CDR1 SGHRS, CDR2 YFSETQ. The CDR3 sequence is 15 residues long. V shed 0 bases, J shed 1 base, and the junction held 1 base outside the gene matches. This chain's CDR3 is CASSLEGAAKNIQYF. The DNA for the CDR3 is TGCGCCAGCAGCTTGGAGGGGGCGGCCAAAAACATTCAGTACTTC.

The sample holds many counts of this clonotype. V and J are TRBV7-9 and TRBJ2-5; no firm D call. Trimming removed 7 bases at V and 5 bases at J, with 17 bases between. The CDR3 is 14 residues long. CDR1 SEHNR and CDR2 FQNEAQ come from the germline V gene (reference sequence). The CDR3 spells CASTDTFDLETQYF. DNA for the CDR3: TGTGCCAGCACCGACACTTTCGATCTGGAGACCCAGTACTTC.

Notes on this clonotype: Compared with germline, one end of the junction differs, possibly owing to a read error. V usage is TRBV11-1 and J usage is TRBJ2-7; 12 bases are shared with TRBD2. The CDR3 spans 17 residues. In germline, CDR1 is SGHAT, CDR2 FQDESV (reference sequence). The CDR3 nucleotides are TGTGCCAGAAGCTCCGGAGGACTAGCGGGGAGCTCCTACGAGCAGTACTTC. This codes for CARSSGGLAGSSYEQYF.

In this sample, this clonotype is large. The genes are TRBV6-5 and TRBJ2-3; TRBD2 matches 9 bases. There are 15 residues in the CDR3. Trimming cost V 4 bases and J 2 bases; bases outside gene matches: 4. CDR1 and CDR2 from the germline V gene are MNHEY and SVGAGI. Here the CDR3 reads CASSLAGALTDTQYF. The CDR3 DNA is TGTGCCAGCAGTTTAGCGGGGGCCCTCACAGATACGCAGTATTTT.